The T cell receptor (beta chain) under discussion was sequenced for a study of blood T cell repertoires in COVID-19. Study summary: Acute and convalescent COVID-19 specimens originated in the United States, Italy and Spain. Sample material is recorded as cDNA or gDNA derived from T cells, B-cell-depleted T cells, or PBMCs.

Trimming left V 7 bases short and J 2 bases short, with 12 bases between. The length of the CDR3 is 13 residues. Germline lookup yields CDR1 MNHEY and CDR2 SVGAGI. In the original workflow: Cell counts per sample came from amplifying reference gene primers. Clones were sequenced by immunoSEQ multiplex PCR, and TCRdb holds only the in-frame ones, with some missing. The DNA was the basis for D and trimming; V, J and clone size are from that table. The table includes about 260,000 clones, around 84% detected once. The clonotype originates from a man between 60 and 70 years old with acute or convalescent COVID-19. The V call is TRBV6-5, the J call TRBJ2-7; D not certain. The sample comprised peripheral blood. CDR3 sequence (DNA): TGTGCCAGCACTACCCTCCTTGCCTACGAGCAGTACTTC. This gives the protein CASTTLLAYEQYF.